Sequencing of this T cell receptor beta chain was carried out in a study of human T cells and chemical hapten exposure. Study background: Each week of the roughly 22-week study, patients had diphenylcyclopropenone applied to the scalp. Each patch test put 0.01% DPC on the upper back, and results were read at 6 days.

As to time point: pre-sensitization, week 0. Noted treatment: therapeutic diphenylcyclopropenone sensitization with weekly scalp DPC. As regards this clonotype: Its target is unknown.

Study-wide findings and caveats: PT1 expanded TCR numbers rose with patch test score.

TCRdb called the RACE reads again in MiXCR, with one record for every CDR3 protein. The sample shows about 260,000 distinct CDR3 sequences, over 8% of them seen only once. The CDR3 totals 15 residues. Trimming at V came to 0 bases and at J to 4 bases, leaving 0 bases not matched to a gene. Sequenced material: whole blood, taken in connection with sensitization to the hapten diphenylcyclopropenone (DPC). This sequence was found in a woman aged 35 to 49 with alopecia areata. Some clones in this sample may be carry-over from other donors' samples. The V and J genes are TRBV12-3 or TRBV12-4 and TRBJ1-5; 10 bases are a match to TRBD1. CDR3 residues: CASSLAGQGNQPQHF. The CDR3 coding sequence is TGTGCCAGCAGTTTAGCGGGACAGGGGAATCAGCCCCAGCATTTT.